One sample yielded the 4 T cell receptor beta chains listed below, sequenced in a study of CD4 T cell repertoires in COVID-19. TCRdb keeps only in-frame clones here, not all; method: immunoSEQ multiplex PCR. Of about 75,000 clones listed, 83% are singletons. This specimen consisted of CD4+ T cells from peripheral blood, obtained after recovery from COVID-19. These receptors were taken from a human donor who had COVID-19.

This clone has only one observation. The gene calls are TRBV2 and TRBJ1-3, with D tentatively TRBD1 (5 bases). The CDR3 is 17 amino acids. Germline CDR1 is SNHLY and CDR2 is FYNNEI. V shed 2 bases and J shed 3 bases, with 17 bases lying between them. CDR3 sequence: CASSELGQGGFGNTIYF. CDR3 DNA sequence: TGTGCCAGCAGTGAATTAGGGCAGGGAGGATTTGGAAACACCATATATTTT. Variable domain in full (rest from reference TRBV2 and TRBJ1-3): EPEVTQTPSHQVTQMGQEVILRCVPISNHLYFYWYRQILGQKVEFLVSFYNNEISEKSEIFDDQFSVERPDGSNFTLKIRSTKLEDSAMYFCASSELGQGGFGNTIYFGEGSWLTVV.

This clone was detected only a few times. The rearrangement uses TRBV4-1 and TRBJ2-5; 7 nucleotides agree with TRBD1. CDR1 is MGHRA, CDR2 YSYEKL, per germline. CDR3 length equals 13 residues. The ends lost 6 bases at V and 3 bases at J; junction bases unmatched: 4. Here the CDR3 DNA reads TGCGCCAGCAGAAGGGGGCCGGAAGAGACCCAGTACTTC. This encodes CASRRGPEETQYF.

The V gene is TRBV3-1 (or the pseudogene TRBV3-2), the J gene TRBJ1-4; D gene ambiguous. The CDR3 runs 13 residues. The germline V and J ends were trimmed by 1 base and 7 bases, with 7 bases remaining between them. CDR1 and CDR2 (germline): LGHDT, YNNKEL (reference sequence). The CDR3 loop reads CASSQAGSEKLFF. Here the CDR3 DNA reads TGTGCCAGCAGCCAAGCCGGGTCTGAAAAACTGTTTTTT.

The rearrangement joins TRBV21-1 to TRBJ2-7; TRBD1 is the table's D call, not checked against the DNA. TRBV21-1 is labeled a pseudogene. The length of the CDR3 is 12 residues. The CDR3 DNA reads TGTGCCAGCGATTACAGGGTGGTCTTCCTGTACTTC. Translating gives CASDYRVVFLYF.